This TCR beta chain was found in a study of control samples from healthy donors and cancer patients. The V gene's germline CDR1 is LNHDA and CDR2 SQIVND (reference sequence). The CDR3 contains 14 residues. After removal of 9 bases from V and 4 bases from J, the junction contained 8 bases not matched to a gene. Libraries were prepared by immunoSEQ multiplex PCR; TCRdb keeps only in-frame clonotypes and omits some of them. Altogether roughly 94,000 clones are present, approximately 84% being singletons, with the ten largest covering under 50%. Sequenced sample: PBMCs. The sequence was collected from a man between 65 and 85 years old with lung cancer. The chain has TRBV19 and TRBJ1-1; 10 bases map to TRBD1. In DNA form, the CDR3 reads TGTGCCAGCATTCGACGGACAGGGGGCACTGAAGCTTTCTTT. Translating gives CASIRRTGGTEAFF.